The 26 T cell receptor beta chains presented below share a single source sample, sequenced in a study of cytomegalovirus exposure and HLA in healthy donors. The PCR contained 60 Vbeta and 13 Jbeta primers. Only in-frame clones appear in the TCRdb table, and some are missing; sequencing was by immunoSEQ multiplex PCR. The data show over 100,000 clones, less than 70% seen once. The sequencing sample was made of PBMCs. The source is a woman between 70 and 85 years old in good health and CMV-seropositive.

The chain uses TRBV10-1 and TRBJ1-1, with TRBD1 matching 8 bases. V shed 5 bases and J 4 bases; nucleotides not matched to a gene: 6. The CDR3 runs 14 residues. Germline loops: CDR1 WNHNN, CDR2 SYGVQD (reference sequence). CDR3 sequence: CASSLDRVVTEAFF. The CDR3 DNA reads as TGCGCCAGCAGTTTGGACAGGGTGGTCACTGAAGCTTTCTTT.

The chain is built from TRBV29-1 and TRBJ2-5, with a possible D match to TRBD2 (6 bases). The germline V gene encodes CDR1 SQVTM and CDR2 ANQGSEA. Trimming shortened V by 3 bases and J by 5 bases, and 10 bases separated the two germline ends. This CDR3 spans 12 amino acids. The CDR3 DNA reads TGCAGCGTTGAGCGGGGTACCGAGACCCAGTACTTC. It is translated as CSVERGTETQYF. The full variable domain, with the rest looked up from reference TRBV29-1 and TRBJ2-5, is SAVISQKPSRDICQRGTSLTIQCQVDSQVTMMFWYRQQPGQSLTLIATANQGSEATYESGFVIDKFPISRPNLTFSTLTVSNMSPEDSSIYLCSVERGTETQYFGPGTRLLVL.

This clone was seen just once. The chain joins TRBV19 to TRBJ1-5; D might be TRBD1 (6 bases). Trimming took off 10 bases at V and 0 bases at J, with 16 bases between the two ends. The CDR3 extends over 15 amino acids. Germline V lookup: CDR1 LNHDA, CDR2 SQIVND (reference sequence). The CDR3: CATLDSPYSNQPQHF. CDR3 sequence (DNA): TGTGCCACGCTGGACAGTCCTTATAGCAATCAGCCCCAGCATTTT.

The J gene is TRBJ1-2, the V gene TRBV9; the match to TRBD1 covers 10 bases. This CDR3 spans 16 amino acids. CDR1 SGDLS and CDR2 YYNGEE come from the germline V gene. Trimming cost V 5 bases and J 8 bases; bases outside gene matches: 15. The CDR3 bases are TGTGCCAGCAGAAGACCTGCTCTGGACAGGGGGGAGGGCTACACCTTC. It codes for CASRRPALDRGEGYTF.

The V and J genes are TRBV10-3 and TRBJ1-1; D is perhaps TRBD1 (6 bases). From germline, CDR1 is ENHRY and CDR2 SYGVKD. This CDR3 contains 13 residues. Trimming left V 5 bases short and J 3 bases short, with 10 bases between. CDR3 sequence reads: CAISRGGDTEAFF. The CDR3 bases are TGTGCCATCAGTCGAGGGGGGGACACTGAAGCTTTCTTT.

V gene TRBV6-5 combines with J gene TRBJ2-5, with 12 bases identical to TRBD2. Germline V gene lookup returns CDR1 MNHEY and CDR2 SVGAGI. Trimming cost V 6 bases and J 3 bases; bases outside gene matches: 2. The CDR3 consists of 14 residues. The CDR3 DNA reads TGTGCCAGCAGAGCTAGCGGGGGGGAAGAGACCCAGTACTTC. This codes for CASRASGGEETQYF.

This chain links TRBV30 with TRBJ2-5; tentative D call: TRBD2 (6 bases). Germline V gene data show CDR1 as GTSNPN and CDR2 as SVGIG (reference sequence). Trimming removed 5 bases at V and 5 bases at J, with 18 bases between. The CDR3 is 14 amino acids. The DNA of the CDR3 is TGTGCCTGGTCTCTTGCGGGGTTAGGCGAGACCCAGTACTTC. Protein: CAWSLAGLGETQYF.

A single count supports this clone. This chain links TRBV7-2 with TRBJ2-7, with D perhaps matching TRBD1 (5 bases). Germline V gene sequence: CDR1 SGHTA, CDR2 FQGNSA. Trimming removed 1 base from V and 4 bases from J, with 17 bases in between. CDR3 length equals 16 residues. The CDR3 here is CASSLGVGTRTYEQYF. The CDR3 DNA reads TGTGCCAGCAGCTTAGGCGTCGGAACGCGGACATACGAGCAGTACTTC.

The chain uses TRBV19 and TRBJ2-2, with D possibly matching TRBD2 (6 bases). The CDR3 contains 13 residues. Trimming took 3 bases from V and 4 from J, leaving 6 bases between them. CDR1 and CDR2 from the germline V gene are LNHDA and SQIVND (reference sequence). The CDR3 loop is CASSMGGTGELFF. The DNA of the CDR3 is TGTGCCAGTAGTATGGGGGGCACCGGGGAGCTGTTTTTT.

In DNA form, the CDR3 reads TGTGCCAGCAGACTAGAGGGTTGGACGGATACGCAGTATTTT. It codes for CASRLEGWTDTQYF. The chain employs TRBV6-1 and TRBJ2-3; TRBD2 might be the D (5 bases). The CDR3 length is 14 residues. Germline assignment: CDR1 MNHNS and CDR2 SASEGT. Trimming shortened V by 6 bases and J by 6 bases, and 16 bases separated the two germline ends.

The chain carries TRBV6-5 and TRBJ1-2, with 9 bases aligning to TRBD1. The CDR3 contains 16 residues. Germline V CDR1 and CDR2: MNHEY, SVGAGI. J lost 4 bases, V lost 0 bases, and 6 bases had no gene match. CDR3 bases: TGTGCCAGCAGTTACTCGAACACAGGGGGCGTCTATGGCTACACCTTC. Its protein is CASSYSNTGGVYGYTF.

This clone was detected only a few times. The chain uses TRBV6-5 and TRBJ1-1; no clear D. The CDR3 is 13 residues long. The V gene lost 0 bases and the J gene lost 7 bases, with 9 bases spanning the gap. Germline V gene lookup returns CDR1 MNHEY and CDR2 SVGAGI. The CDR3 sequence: CASSYSGRLEAFF. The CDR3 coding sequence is TGTGCCAGCAGTTACTCTGGCAGACTTGAAGCTTTCTTT.

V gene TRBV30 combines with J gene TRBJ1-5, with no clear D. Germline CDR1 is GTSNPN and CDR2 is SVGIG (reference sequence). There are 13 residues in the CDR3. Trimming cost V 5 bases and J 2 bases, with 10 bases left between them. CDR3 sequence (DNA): TGTGCCTGGGGAGAAAAGGGCAATCAGCCCCAGCATTTT. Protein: CAWGEKGNQPQHF.

In nucleotides, the CDR3 is TGTGCCAGTAGCAGACGTGCTCTAAGCGGGGGGCCGCCATACGAGCAGTACTTC. Translated, it gives CASSRRALSGGPPYEQYF. The gene calls are TRBV19 and TRBJ2-7, with 9 bases lining up with TRBD2. V dropped 6 bases and J dropped 4; count of bases not matched to a gene: 19. Germline values: CDR1 LNHDA, CDR2 SQIVND (reference sequence). This CDR3 contains 18 residues. The whole variable domain, filled in from reference TRBV19 and TRBJ2-7, reads DGGITQSPKYLFRKEGQNVTLSCEQNLNHDAMYWYRQDPGQGLRLIYYSQIVNDFQKGDIAEGYSVSREKKESFPLTVTSAQKNPTAFYLCASSRRALSGGPPYEQYFGPGTRLTVT.

The CDR3: CASSPSTDTQYF. CDR3 bases: TGTGCCAGCAGTCCCTCCACAGATACGCAGTATTTT. The chain employs TRBV6-5 and TRBJ2-3; unclear D gene. V dropped 5 bases and J dropped 2 bases, with 5 bases sitting between them. The CDR3 consists of 12 residues. Germline CDR1 reads MNHEY; CDR2 reads SVGAGI.

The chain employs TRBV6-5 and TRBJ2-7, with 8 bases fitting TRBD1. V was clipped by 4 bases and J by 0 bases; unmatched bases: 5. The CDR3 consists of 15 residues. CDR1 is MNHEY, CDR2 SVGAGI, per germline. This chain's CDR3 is CASSSWTGSSYEQYF. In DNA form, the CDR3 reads TGTGCCAGCAGTTCCTGGACAGGGAGCTCCTACGAGCAGTACTTC.

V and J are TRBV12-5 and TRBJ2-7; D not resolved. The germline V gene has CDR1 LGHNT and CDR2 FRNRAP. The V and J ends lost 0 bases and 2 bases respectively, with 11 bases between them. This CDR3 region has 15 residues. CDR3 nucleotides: TGTGCTAGTGGTTTGGTAAGCACCGAGGCCTACGAGCAGTACTTC. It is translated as CASGLVSTEAYEQYF. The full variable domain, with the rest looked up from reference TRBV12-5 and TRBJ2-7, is DARVTQTPRHKVTEMGQEVTMRCQPILGHNTVFWYRQTMMQGLELLAYFRNRAPLDDSGMPKDRFSAEMPDATLATLKIQPSEPRDSAVYFCASGLVSTEAYEQYFGPGTRLTVT.

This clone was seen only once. The CDR3 DNA reads TGTGCCAGCAGCTTCCGGTCGGCAACTAATGAAAAACTGTTTTTT. The encoded protein is CASSFRSATNEKLFF. This sequence joins TRBV7-2 and TRBJ1-4; D unresolved. Germline V gives CDR1 SGHTA, CDR2 FQGNSA. The CDR3 spans 15 residues. V shed 3 bases and J shed 0 bases, with 8 bases lying between them.

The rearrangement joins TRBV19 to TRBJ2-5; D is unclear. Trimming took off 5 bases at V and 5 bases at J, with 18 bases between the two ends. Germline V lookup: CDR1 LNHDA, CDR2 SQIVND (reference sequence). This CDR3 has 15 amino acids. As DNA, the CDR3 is TGTGCCAGTAGTGCCCTGGAGAGACCGAGGGAGACCCAGTACTTC. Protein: CASSALERPRETQYF.

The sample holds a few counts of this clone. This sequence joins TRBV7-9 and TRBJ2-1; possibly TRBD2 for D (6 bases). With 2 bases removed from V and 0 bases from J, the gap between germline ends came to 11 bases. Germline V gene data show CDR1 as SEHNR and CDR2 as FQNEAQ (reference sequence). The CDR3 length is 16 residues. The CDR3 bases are TGTGCCAGCAGCTTAAGGGCGGGATTCTCCTACAATGAGCAGTTCTTC. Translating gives CASSLRAGFSYNEQFF.

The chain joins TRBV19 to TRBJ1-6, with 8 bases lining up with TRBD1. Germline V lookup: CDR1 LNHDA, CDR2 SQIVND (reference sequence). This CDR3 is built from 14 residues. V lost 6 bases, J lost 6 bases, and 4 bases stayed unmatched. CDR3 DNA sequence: TGTGCCAGTAGGCCGGGACAGGTTAATTCACCCCTCCACTTT. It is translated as CASRPGQVNSPLHF.

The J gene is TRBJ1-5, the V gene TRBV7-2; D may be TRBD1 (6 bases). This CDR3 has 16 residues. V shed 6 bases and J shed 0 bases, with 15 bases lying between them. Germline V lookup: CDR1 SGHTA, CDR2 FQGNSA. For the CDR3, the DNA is TGTGCCAGCAGTCGTGAACCAGGGGTTAGCAATCAGCCCCAGCATTTT. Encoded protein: CASSREPGVSNQPQHF.

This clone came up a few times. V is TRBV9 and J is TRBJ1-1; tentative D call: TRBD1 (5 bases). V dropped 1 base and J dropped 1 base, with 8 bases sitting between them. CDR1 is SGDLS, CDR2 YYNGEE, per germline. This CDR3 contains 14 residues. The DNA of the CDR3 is TGTGCCAGCAGCGTACTTGGACAGAACACTGAAGCTTTCTTT. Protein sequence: CASSVLGQNTEAFF.

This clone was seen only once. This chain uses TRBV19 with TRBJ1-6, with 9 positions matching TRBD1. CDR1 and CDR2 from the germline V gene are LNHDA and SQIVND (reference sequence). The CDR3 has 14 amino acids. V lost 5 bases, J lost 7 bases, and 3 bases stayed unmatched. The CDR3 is CASSDGTGNSPLHF. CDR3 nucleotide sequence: TGTGCCAGTAGTGACGGGACAGGGAATTCACCCCTCCACTTT.

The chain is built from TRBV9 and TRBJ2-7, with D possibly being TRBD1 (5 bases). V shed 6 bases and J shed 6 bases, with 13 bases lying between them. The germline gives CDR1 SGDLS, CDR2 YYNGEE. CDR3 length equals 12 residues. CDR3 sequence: CASNDRGGEQYF. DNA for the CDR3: TGTGCCAGCAATGATAGGGGCGGCGAGCAGTACTTC. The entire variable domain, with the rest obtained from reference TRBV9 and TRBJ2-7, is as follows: DSGVTQTPKHLITATGQRVTLRCSPRSGDLSVYWYQQSLDQGLQFLIQYYNGEERAKGNILERFSAQQFPDLHSELNLSSLELGDSALYFCASNDRGGEQYFGPGTRLTVT.

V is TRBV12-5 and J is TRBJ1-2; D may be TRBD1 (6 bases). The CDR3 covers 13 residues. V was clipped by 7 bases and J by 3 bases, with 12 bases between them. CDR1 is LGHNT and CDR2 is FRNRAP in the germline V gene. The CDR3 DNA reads TGTGCTAGTGCGAGCGGGACATACTATGGCTACACCTTC. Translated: CASASGTYYGYTF.